The 18 T cell receptor beta chains listed next were all sequenced from one sample in a study of T cell responses to AZD1222 COVID-19 vaccine. Libraries were prepared by immunoSEQ multiplex PCR; TCRdb keeps only in-frame clonotypes and omits some of them. The repertoire holds roughly 200,000 clones, 90% to 95% seen once, with 1.7% in the top ten. The starting material was peripheral blood, obtained 28 days after the second AZD1222 dose. The receptor source for this set is an adult who received the AZD1222 COVID-19 vaccine.

The table lists this clone with a count of one. The chain employs TRBV9 and TRBJ2-1; TRBD2 agrees at 12 bases. The CDR3 has 16 amino acids. Germline CDR1 SGDLS, CDR2 YYNGEE. The J segment lost 1 base and the V segment lost 4 bases, leaving 3 bases of the junction unmatched. CDR3 DNA: TGTGCCAGCAGCCCGGGACTAGCGGGTTCCTACAATGAGCAGTTCTTC. It translates to CASSPGLAGSYNEQFF.

J is TRBJ1-1 and V is TRBV11-2; unclear D gene. Germline CDR1 SGHAT, CDR2 FQNNGV. Trimming took 2 bases from V and 1 from J, leaving 8 bases between them. This CDR3 comprises 14 residues. The CDR3 loop reads CASSLTAENTEAFF. CDR3 bases: TGTGCCAGCAGCTTAACAGCTGAGAACACTGAAGCTTTCTTT.

The chain uses TRBV6-2 or TRBV6-3 and TRBJ1-2; tentatively, D is TRBD1 (5 bases). V lost 0 bases, J lost 5 bases, and 13 bases lay in between. Germline V gene data show CDR1 as MNHEY and CDR2 as SVGEGT. This CDR3 has 15 amino acids. CDR3 nucleotide sequence: TGTGCCAGCAGTTACTCCAGGGAGTTGCCTTATGGCTACACCTTC. Its translation is CASSYSRELPYGYTF.

The chain carries TRBV25-1 and TRBJ2-3; 13 bases are shared with TRBD2. Trimming took 9 bases from V and 4 from J; bases not matched to a gene: 7. The CDR3 has 15 amino acids. The germline CDR1 and CDR2 sequences are MGHDK and SYGVNS. The CDR3 coding sequence is TGTGCCAGTCGACTAGCGGGAGGTTGGTCAGATACGCAGTATTTT. It yields the protein CASRLAGGWSDTQYF.

The V call is TRBV10-1, the J call TRBJ2-5; no reliable D call. Trimming stripped 0 bases from V and 7 bases from J, with 6 bases between. The CDR3 spans 12 residues. The V gene's germline CDR1 is WNHNN and CDR2 SYGVQD (reference sequence). The CDR3 DNA is TGCGCCAGCAGTGAGTCGAGAGGGACCCAGTACTTC. Encoded protein: CASSESRGTQYF.

The J gene is TRBJ2-7, the V gene TRBV5-4; a weak D match, TRBD1 (6 bases). Between the trimmed V and J ends, which lost 4 bases and 4 bases, there was a span of 9 bases. Germline V lookup: CDR1 SGHNT, CDR2 YYREEE (reference sequence). The CDR3 has 12 amino acids. Here the CDR3 reads CASSEDRYEQYF. CDR3 bases: TGTGCCAGCAGCGAGGACAGATACGAGCAGTACTTC.

The DNA for the CDR3 is TGTGCCAGTGGGGCGACATATGGCTACACCTTC. Residues: CASGATYGYTF. The chain is built from TRBV19 and TRBJ1-2; D is possibly TRBD1 (5 bases). Germline CDR1 LNHDA, CDR2 SQIVND (reference sequence). CDR3 length: 11 amino acids. Trimming removed 8 bases from V and 5 bases from J, with 9 bases in between.

This clone has only a few counts. CDR3 nucleotides: TGTGCCAGCAGTCCACACCGACTAGCGGAGCTTTACAATGAGCAGTTCTTC. Translated, it gives CASSPHRLAELYNEQFF. The rearrangement links TRBV27 to TRBJ2-1; TRBD2 matches 9 bases. CDR1 is MNHEY and CDR2 is SMNVEV in the germline V gene (reference sequence). J was trimmed by 4 bases and V by 5 bases; bases with no gene match: 12. This CDR3 has 17 amino acids.

J is TRBJ1-6 and V is TRBV4-1; D gene uncertain. This CDR3 is 17 amino acids long. Germline values: CDR1 MGHRA, CDR2 YSYEKL. Trimming pared 0 bases from V and 0 bases from J, leaving 9 bases between. DNA for the CDR3: TGCGCCAGCAGCCAAGATCCTTACAGCTCCTATAATTCACCCCTCCACTTT. Amino acid sequence: CASSQDPYSSYNSPLHF.

This chain connects TRBV3-1 (or the pseudogene TRBV3-2) to TRBJ2-7, with D perhaps being TRBD1 or TRBD2 (5 bases each). The V end was cut by 1 base, the J end by 6 bases, with 13 bases between. Germline V gives CDR1 LGHDT, CDR2 YNNKEL (reference sequence). The CDR3 runs 14 residues. The CDR3 here is CASSQVSGGGEQYF. The CDR3 nucleotides read TGTGCCAGCAGCCAAGTTAGTGGTGGGGGCGAGCAGTACTTC.

The chain joins TRBV2 to TRBJ2-7, with TRBD1 matching 10 bases. Trimming at V came to 8 bases and at J to 6 bases, leaving 7 bases not matched to a gene. The CDR3 spans 13 residues. Germline CDR1 SNHLY, CDR2 FYNNEI. Written as DNA, the CDR3 is TGTGCCAGCCGAGGGGACAGGGGACTCGAGCAGTACTTC. This sequence encodes CASRGDRGLEQYF.

The chain couples TRBV5-1 to TRBJ2-7; tentatively, D is TRBD2 (7 bases). This CDR3 has 15 residues. CDR1 SGHRS and CDR2 YFSETQ come from the germline V gene. V was pared by 4 bases and J by 3 bases, with 17 bases between. The CDR3 sequence is CASSTGRGGNYEQYF. The CDR3 DNA reads as TGCGCCAGCAGCACAGGGAGGGGAGGGAACTACGAGCAGTACTTC.

The V call is TRBV2, the J call TRBJ1-4; 7 bases map to TRBD1. With 5 bases clipped from V and 8 bases from J, the junction kept 8 bases outside the gene matches. The V gene's germline CDR1 is SNHLY and CDR2 FYNNEI. The CDR3 loop spans 14 amino acids. CDR3 region: CASSTDRVGEKLFF. The CDR3 nucleotides are TGTGCCAGCAGTACCGACAGGGTCGGGGAAAAACTGTTTTTT.

The V gene is TRBV6-5, the J gene TRBJ2-3; TRBD2 is a possible D gene (6 bases). CDR1 is MNHEY and CDR2 is SVGAGI in the germline V gene. The CDR3 length is 14 residues. V gave up 7 bases and J gave up 1 base, with 12 bases separating them. The CDR3, as DNA: TGTGCCAGCAATCGGCGGGAACGCACAGATACGCAGTATTTT. Protein product: CASNRRERTDTQYF.

This sequence joins TRBV4-1 and TRBJ1-1; D gene uncertain. V dropped 2 bases and J dropped 3 bases, with 19 bases sitting between them. The CDR3 totals 17 residues. CDR1 is MGHRA, CDR2 YSYEKL, per germline. The CDR3 spells CASSQPKRRLADTEAFF. In DNA form, the CDR3 reads TGCGCCAGCAGCCAACCCAAGCGACGTCTGGCAGACACTGAAGCTTTCTTT.

The chain joins TRBV12-3 or TRBV12-4 to TRBJ2-1; tentatively, D is TRBD1 (6 bases). Trimming took 7 bases from V and 10 from J, leaving 14 bases between them. The CDR3 is made up of 12 amino acids. The CDR3 region is CASTQRGKEQFF. The CDR3 nucleotides read TGTGCCAGCACCCAGAGGGGGAAGGAGCAGTTCTTC.

This clone was seen a handful of times. The chain couples TRBV19 to TRBJ2-7, with no clear D. The CDR3 spans 14 residues. Germline V gene lookup returns CDR1 LNHDA and CDR2 SQIVND (reference sequence). V lost 1 base and J lost 0, with 7 bases in between. The CDR3 spells CASSIAHSSYEQYF. CDR3 nucleotides: TGTGCCAGTAGTATAGCCCATAGCTCCTACGAGCAGTACTTC.

J is TRBJ1-2 and V is TRBV9; no firm D call. Trimming pared 2 bases from V and 8 bases from J, leaving 22 bases between. The germline CDR1 and CDR2 sequences are SGDLS and YYNGEE. The CDR3 consists of 16 residues. In DNA form, the CDR3 reads TGTGCCAGCAGCGTGAGCACGGGCCCCCGGGTGGGAGGCTACACCTTC. It codes for CASSVSTGPRVGGYTF.